A selection of T cell receptor beta chains follows, all from one sample in a study of blood T cell repertoires in COVID-19. Here immunoSEQ multiplex PCR was the method, and the copy in TCRdb shows in-frame clones only, minus some. Of about 370,000 clones listed, approximately 88% are singletons. Specimen: peripheral blood. The receptors were sampled from a woman aged 30 to 39 with COVID-19, enrolled during active disease. Each CDR3 is given with its conserved first and last residue. The D gene is left open where the match is weak. The size field is filled for only some rows; it gives once, few, many or a size class.

j_call	v_call	clone_size	d_call	cdr3_aa	cdr3_nt
TRBJ2-7	TRBV3-1/TRBV3-2	once	TRBD1	CASSHATGVSPGRSAQYF	TGTGCCAGCAGCCATGCGACAGGGGTATCCCCAGGCCGGAGTGCGCAGTACTTC
TRBJ2-6	TRBV28	-	-	CASRLVGLGANVLTF	TGTGCCAGCCGCTTGGTGGGCCTTGGGGCCAACGTCCTGACTTTC
TRBJ1-5	TRBV24-1	-	-	CATSDPGQEHQPQHF	TGTGCCACCAGTGATCCAGGACAAGAACATCAGCCCCAGCATTTT
TRBJ2-2	TRBV5-1	few	TRBD1	CASSSSGTGVVGELFF	TGCGCCAGCAGCTCGTCCGGGACAGGGGTTGTCGGGGAGCTGTTTTTT
TRBJ1-1	TRBV11-2	-	TRBD1	CASSRRGPVGTTEAFF	TGTGCCAGCAGCCGCAGGGGGCCGGTGGGAACAACTGAAGCTTTCTTT
TRBJ2-1	TRBV28	-	TRBD2	CASSVTSDEQFF	TGTGCCAGCAGTGTAACTAGCGACGAGCAGTTCTTC
TRBJ1-2	TRBV11-3	-	-	CASSLGVLGGANYGYTF	TGTGCCAGCAGCTTGGGGGTGTTGGGGGGAGCTAACTATGGCTACACCTTC
TRBJ2-2	TRBV28	-	-	CASEAAANTGELFF	TGTGCCAGCGAGGCGGCCGCGAACACCGGGGAGCTGTTTTTT
TRBJ1-2	TRBV2	-	TRBD1	CASSLGQGFDGYTF	TGTGCCAGCAGTCTGGGACAGGGGTTTGATGGCTACACCTTC
TRBJ2-3	TRBV6-5	-	TRBD2	CASRGTSGDTDTQYF	TGTGCCAGCAGGGGGACTAGCGGGGACACAGATACGCAGTATTTT
TRBJ2-1	TRBV7-2	-	TRBD2	CASSLGGGSYNEQFF	TGTGCCAGCAGCTTAGGCGGGGGATCCTACAATGAGCAGTTCTTC
TRBJ2-1	TRBV13	-	TRBD2	CASSWGTSGFGEQFF	TGTGCCAGCAGCTGGGGGACTAGCGGGTTCGGTGAGCAGTTCTTC
TRBJ1-3	TRBV5-5	-	-	CASSLSGQPYTIYF	TGTGCCAGCAGCTTGAGCGGACAGCCATACACCATATATTTT
TRBJ2-2	TRBV5-8	-	-	CASSLAPSIGELFF	TGTGCCAGCAGCTTGGCCCCCTCTATCGGGGAGCTGTTTTTT
TRBJ1-3	TRBV28	-	-	CASSVPGVSGNTIYF	TGTGCCAGCAGTGTCCCGGGGGTCTCTGGAAACACCATATATTTT
TRBJ1-2	TRBV6-2/TRBV6-3	-	TRBD1	CASSPSLGQPYGYTF	TGTGCCAGCAGCCCGAGTTTGGGACAGCCCTATGGCTACACCTTC
TRBJ2-4	TRBV5-6	-	-	CASSLVGRLEYF	TGTGCCAGCAGCTTGGTTGGCAGGCTGGAGTACTTC
TRBJ1-1	TRBV28	-	-	CASSLVGVNTEAFF	TGTGCCAGCAGTTTGGTCGGGGTGAACACTGAAGCTTTCTTT
TRBJ2-3	TRBV21-1	-	-	CASSKSGTGWEATQYF	TGTGCCAGCAGCAAATCCGGGACAGGGTGGGAGGCTACGCAGTATTTT
TRBJ2-4	TRBV11-2	once	-	CASSFNSGAKNIQYF	TGTGCCAGCAGCTTTAATAGCGGAGCCAAAAACATTCAGTACTTC
TRBJ2-1	TRBV12-3/TRBV12-4	-	-	CASSPREFRFF	TGTGCCAGCAGTCCCCGGGAGTTTCGGTTCTTC
TRBJ2-5	TRBV6-5	-	TRBD2	CASSYLGREETQYF	TGTGCCAGCAGTTACCTAGGGAGGGAAGAGACCCAGTACTTC
TRBJ2-1	TRBV6-2/TRBV6-3	-	TRBD2	CASSPSGTSGRYEQFF	TGTGCCAGCAGTCCATCCGGGACTAGCGGGAGATATGAGCAGTTCTTC
TRBJ1-6	TRBV28	-	-	CASTPRDRTLLHNSPLHF	TGTGCCAGCACCCCCCGTGACAGGACGCTCCTCCATAATTCACCCCTCCACTTT
TRBJ1-2	TRBV5-1	-	-	CASSLPQGSYGYTF	TGCGCCAGCAGCTTACCGCAGGGGTCCTATGGCTACACCTTC
TRBJ1-1	TRBV11-2	few	-	CASSLVLTDTEAFF	TGTGCCAGCAGCTTAGTTTTAACAGACACTGAAGCTTTCTTT
TRBJ2-2	TRBV7-6	once	-	CASSWRLLAGELFF	TGTGCCAGCAGCTGGCGGTTGTTGGCCGGGGAGCTGTTTTTT
TRBJ2-7	TRBV5-5	-	TRBD2	CASSVRGLAGAEQYF	TGTGCCAGCAGCGTGAGGGGACTAGCGGGGGCCGAGCAGTACTTC
TRBJ2-1	TRBV7-2	-	TRBD2	CASSLQAGNYNEQFF	TGTGCCAGCAGCCTCCAAGCGGGAAACTACAATGAGCAGTTCTTC
TRBJ2-3	TRBV7-2	-	-	CASSYRASSTDTQYF	TGTGCCAGCAGCTATAGAGCTTCTAGCACAGATACGCAGTATTTT
TRBJ2-5	TRBV24-1	-	-	CATSPGDRGETQYF	TGTGCCACCAGTCCAGGGGATAGAGGGGAGACCCAGTACTTC
TRBJ2-3	TRBV3-1/TRBV3-2	-	-	CASSPNAGTDTQYF	TGTGCCAGCAGCCCCAATGCCGGGACAGATACGCAGTATTTT
TRBJ2-1	TRBV11-3	-	-	CASSPRSERHNEQFF	TGTGCCAGCAGCCCCCGTTCTGAGCGGCACAATGAGCAGTTCTTC
TRBJ1-1	TRBV19	-	-	CASIRVSRAEAFF	TGTGCCAGTATCCGAGTTTCGAGGGCTGAAGCTTTCTTT
TRBJ2-5	TRBV4-2	-	-	CASSQEWGGASETQYF	TGTGCCAGCAGCCAAGAATGGGGGGGGGCCTCAGAGACCCAGTACTTC
TRBJ1-5	TRBV18	-	-	CASSPRGGRDQPQHF	TGTGCCAGCTCACCCCGAGGGGGACGGGATCAGCCCCAGCATTTT
TRBJ1-1	TRBV9	-	-	CASSVGGEDEAFF	TGTGCCAGCAGCGTAGGGGGCGAGGATGAAGCTTTCTTT
TRBJ2-6	TRBV27	once	TRBD1	CASRRSSTGGVLTF	TGTGCCAGCAGACGCTCTTCGACAGGGGGAGTCCTGACTTTC
TRBJ2-3	TRBV6-2/TRBV6-3	-	TRBD1	CASSYSTTVDRGWGDTQYF	TGTGCCAGCAGTTACTCCACAACAGTAGACAGGGGCTGGGGAGATACGCAGTATTTT
TRBJ2-5	TRBV5-1	-	-	CASSHTRAGEKETQYF	TGCGCCAGCAGCCATACAAGGGCAGGGGAGAAAGAGACCCAGTACTTC
TRBJ2-1	TRBV5-1	once	TRBD2	CASSLRGRAVDEQFF	TGCGCCAGCAGCTTGCGCGGGAGGGCCGTCGATGAGCAGTTCTTC
TRBJ2-1	TRBV11-3	-	TRBD2	CASSLRGLAGERYNEQFF	TGTGCCAGCAGCTTGAGGGGACTAGCGGGAGAACGATACAATGAGCAGTTCTTC
TRBJ1-2	TRBV6-4	-	-	CASSGSYGYTF	TGTGCCAGCAGTGGTAGTTATGGCTACACCTTC
TRBJ2-4	TRBV14	-	TRBD2	CASSRTSGSLKNIQYF	TGTGCCAGCAGCCGGACTAGCGGGAGCCTCAAAAACATTCAGTACTTC
TRBJ1-2	TRBV4-3	-	TRBD1	CASRGQGNYGYTF	TGCGCCAGCCGGGGACAGGGGAACTATGGCTACACCTTC
TRBJ1-3	TRBV10-3	-	-	CAISPRTGEDTIYF	TGTGCCATCAGCCCGCGGACGGGGGAGGACACCATATATTTT
TRBJ1-2	TRBV5-5	-	-	CASSLDRDYGYTF	TGTGCCAGCAGCTTGGACCGAGACTATGGCTACACCTTC
TRBJ2-1	TRBV29-1	-	-	CSVEDLSDLDEQFF	TGCAGCGTTGAAGATTTAAGCGATCTCGATGAGCAGTTCTTC